The clone carrying this T cell receptor (beta chain) has at least ten counts. Its specificity is not known. TCRdb recomputed calls from the 5' RACE reads with MiXCR, one row per CDR3 protein. Seen here are tens of thousands of distinct CDR3 sequences, about 9% observed once, and the top ten hold approximately 1.5%. This sample was included in a study of neurological immune-mediated disorders. Study conclusions and caveats: None of the CDR3 amino acid sequences found in expanded clones was shared across subjects. This suggests that the TCR-beta repertoires were private in all groups.

The CDR3 loop spans 13 amino acids. V was trimmed by 6 bases and J by 0 bases, leaving 9 bases between them. Germline CDR1 reads MDHEN; CDR2 reads SYDVKM. The sequence was collected from a man aged 45-60 years in good health. This rearrangement joins TRBV28 to TRBJ2-7; D not resolved. The sequenced sample was PBMCs. The CDR3 DNA reads as TGTGCCAGCAGCCCCCAAACCTCCTACGAGCAGTACTTC. Amino acids: CASSPQTSYEQYF.